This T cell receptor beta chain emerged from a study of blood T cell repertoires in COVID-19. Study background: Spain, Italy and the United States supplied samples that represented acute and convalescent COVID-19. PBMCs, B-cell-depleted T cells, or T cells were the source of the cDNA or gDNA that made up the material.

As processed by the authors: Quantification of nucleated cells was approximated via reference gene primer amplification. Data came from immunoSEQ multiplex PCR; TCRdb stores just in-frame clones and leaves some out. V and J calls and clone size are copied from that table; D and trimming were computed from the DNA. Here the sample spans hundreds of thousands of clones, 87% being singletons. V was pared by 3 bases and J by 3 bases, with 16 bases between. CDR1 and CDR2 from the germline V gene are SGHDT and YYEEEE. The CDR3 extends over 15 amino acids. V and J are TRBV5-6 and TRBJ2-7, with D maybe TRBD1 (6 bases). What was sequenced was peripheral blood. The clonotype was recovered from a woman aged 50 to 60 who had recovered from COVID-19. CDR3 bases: TGTGCCAGCAGCTCGCTAGGGGGACCAAACTACGAGCAGTACTTC. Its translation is CASSSLGGPNYEQYF. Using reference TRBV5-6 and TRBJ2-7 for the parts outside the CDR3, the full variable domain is DAGVTQSPTHLIKTRGQQVTLRCSPKSGHDTVSWYQQALGQGPQFIFQYYEEEERQRGNFPDRFSGHQFPNYSSELNVNALLLGDSALYLCASSSLGGPNYEQYFGPGTRLTVT.